Listed below are T cell receptor beta chains from one sample, sequenced in a study of shared clonotypes between healthy human individuals. The data were produced by immunoSEQ multiplex PCR, yet TCRdb's version contains in-frame clones alone and is incomplete. The data contain around 1,900,000 clones, 80% to 95% of them singletons. The sample comprised naive CD8+ T cells from PBMCs. These receptors all stem from a man aged 18 to 29 in good health. Some clones in this sample may be carry-over from other donors' samples. Both conserved end residues are part of each CDR3. The D gene is left open where the match is weak. Only some rows state a clone size, as once, few, many or a class for expanded clones.

d_gene: NA
abundance: NA
len: 15
j_gene: TRBJ1-2
v_gene: TRBV5-6
CDR3aa: CASSRLQRQSVGYTF
CDR3nt: TGTGCCAGCAGCCGGCTCCAACGACAGTCGGTTGGCTACACCTTC

d_gene: TRBD1
abundance: NA
len: 15
j_gene: TRBJ2-7
v_gene: TRBV7-9
CDR3aa: CASSPRTGPGREQYF
CDR3nt: TGTGCCAGCAGCCCCCGGACAGGGCCTGGGAGGGAGCAGTACTTC

d_gene: TRBD2
abundance: NA
len: 17
j_gene: TRBJ2-2
v_gene: TRBV7-6
CDR3aa: CASSPTGLAANTGELFF
CDR3nt: TGTGCCAGCAGTCCGACGGGTCTAGCGGCGAACACCGGGGAGCTGTTTTTT

d_gene: TRBD1
abundance: NA
len: 14
j_gene: TRBJ2-7
v_gene: TRBV30
CDR3aa: CACLRDRGDYEQYF
CDR3nt: TGTGCCTGCCTCCGGGACAGGGGAGACTACGAGCAGTACTTC

d_gene: TRBD1
abundance: NA
len: 16
j_gene: TRBJ1-6
v_gene: TRBV7-9
CDR3aa: CASSSSQTGTNSPLHF
CDR3nt: TGTGCCAGCAGCTCAAGCCAGACAGGGACTAATTCACCCCTCCACTTT

d_gene: TRBD2
abundance: NA
len: 16
j_gene: TRBJ2-1
v_gene: TRBV29-1
CDR3aa: CSALGASGNSYNEQFF
CDR3nt: TGCAGCGCCCTAGGGGCTAGCGGAAACTCCTACAATGAGCAGTTCTTC

d_gene: NA
abundance: NA
len: 15
j_gene: TRBJ2-1
v_gene: TRBV11-2
CDR3aa: CASSLWGEALNEQFF
CDR3nt: TGTGCCAGCAGCTTATGGGGCGAAGCGCTCAATGAGCAGTTCTTC

d_gene: TRBD1
abundance: NA
len: 14
j_gene: TRBJ1-1
v_gene: TRBV19
CDR3aa: CASSIGGQHTEAFF
CDR3nt: TGTGCCAGTAGTATAGGGGGACAGCACACTGAAGCTTTCTTT

d_gene: NA
abundance: NA
len: 15
j_gene: TRBJ2-6
v_gene: TRBV9
CDR3aa: CASSVDLAGANVLTF
CDR3nt: TGTGCCAGCAGCGTAGATCTTGCTGGGGCCAACGTCCTGACTTTC

d_gene: TRBD2
abundance: NA
len: 13
j_gene: TRBJ2-1
v_gene: TRBV27
CDR3aa: CAARQLAYGEQFF
CDR3nt: TGTGCCGCTCGGCAACTAGCGTATGGGGAGCAGTTCTTC

d_gene: NA
abundance: NA
len: 12
j_gene: TRBJ1-1
v_gene: TRBV6-1
CDR3aa: CASMAGRTEAFF
CDR3nt: TGTGCCAGCATGGCAGGGCGGACCGAAGCTTTCTTT

d_gene: NA
abundance: NA
len: 13
j_gene: TRBJ2-7
v_gene: TRBV10-1
CDR3aa: CASSGDRPYEQYF
CDR3nt: TGCGCCAGCAGTGGCGACAGACCATACGAGCAGTACTTC

d_gene: NA
abundance: once
len: 14
j_gene: TRBJ1-2
v_gene: TRBV13
CDR3aa: CASSLGAEDYGYTF
CDR3nt: TGTGCCAGCAGCTTAGGGGCAGAGGACTATGGCTACACCTTC

d_gene: NA
abundance: once
len: 13
j_gene: TRBJ2-7
v_gene: TRBV6-5
CDR3aa: CASSYSSGNEQYF
CDR3nt: TGTGCCAGCAGTTACTCGTCAGGTAACGAGCAGTACTTC

d_gene: TRBD1
abundance: NA
len: 18
j_gene: TRBJ1-1
v_gene: TRBV7-9
CDR3aa: CASSLTGQGYRRNTEAFF
CDR3nt: TGTGCCAGCAGCCTCACGGGACAGGGCTATCGCAGGAACACTGAAGCTTTCTTT

d_gene: NA
abundance: NA
len: 10
j_gene: TRBJ2-1
v_gene: TRBV10-3
CDR3aa: CATRNNEQFF
CDR3nt: TGTGCCACAAGAAACAATGAGCAGTTCTTC

d_gene: TRBD2
abundance: NA
len: 17
j_gene: TRBJ2-2
v_gene: TRBV14
CDR3aa: CASSQELAGVATGELFF
CDR3nt: TGTGCCAGCAGCCAAGAACTAGCGGGAGTCGCCACCGGGGAGCTGTTTTTT

d_gene: NA
abundance: NA
len: 14
j_gene: TRBJ2-3
v_gene: TRBV29-1
CDR3aa: CSVTGYSSTDTQYF
CDR3nt: TGCAGCGTGACAGGCTATTCAAGCACAGATACGCAGTATTTT

d_gene: TRBD2
abundance: NA
len: 17
j_gene: TRBJ2-3
v_gene: TRBV27
CDR3aa: CASSLAGGSSWADTQYF
CDR3nt: TGTGCCAGCAGTTTAGCGGGAGGGAGTTCCTGGGCAGATACGCAGTATTTT

d_gene: NA
abundance: few
len: 13
j_gene: TRBJ1-2
v_gene: TRBV29-1
CDR3aa: CSVRDGNNYGYTF
CDR3nt: TGCAGCGTCCGCGACGGAAATAACTATGGCTACACCTTC

d_gene: NA
abundance: NA
len: 16
j_gene: TRBJ1-2
v_gene: TRBV5-1
CDR3aa: CASGLNGGLTDYGYTF
CDR3nt: TGCGCCAGCGGCCTGAACGGGGGACTTACGGACTATGGCTACACCTTC

d_gene: TRBD2
abundance: NA
len: 18
j_gene: TRBJ2-1
v_gene: TRBV27
CDR3aa: CASRTGTSGRAPYNEQFF
CDR3nt: TGTGCCAGCCGGACCGGGACTAGCGGGAGGGCCCCCTACAATGAGCAGTTCTTC

d_gene: TRBD1
abundance: few
len: 14
j_gene: TRBJ1-5
v_gene: TRBV6-5
CDR3aa: CASSPGQANQPQHF
CDR3nt: TGTGCCAGCAGCCCCGGACAGGCCAATCAGCCCCAGCATTTT

d_gene: NA
abundance: NA
len: 14
j_gene: TRBJ2-5
v_gene: TRBV13
CDR3aa: CASRPTSATETQYF
CDR3nt: TGTGCCAGCAGACCCACTAGTGCCACGGAGACCCAGTACTTC

d_gene: TRBD2
abundance: NA
len: 15
j_gene: TRBJ2-1
v_gene: TRBV27
CDR3aa: CASSLSSGVYNEQFF
CDR3nt: TGTGCCAGCAGTTTATCTAGCGGGGTCTACAATGAGCAGTTCTTC

d_gene: TRBD1
abundance: NA
len: 14
j_gene: TRBJ1-2
v_gene: TRBV10-2
CDR3aa: CASSSGQGIDGYTF
CDR3nt: TGCGCCAGCTCGTCGGGACAGGGGATCGATGGCTACACCTTC

d_gene: NA
abundance: NA
len: 17
j_gene: TRBJ2-1
v_gene: TRBV7-9
CDR3aa: CASSSNPRGPRYNEQFF
CDR3nt: TGTGCCAGCAGCTCCAACCCTCGGGGACCCCGCTACAATGAGCAGTTCTTC

d_gene: TRBD2
abundance: NA
len: 16
j_gene: TRBJ2-1
v_gene: TRBV4-3
CDR3aa: CASSQTGTRGNNEQFF
CDR3nt: TGCGCCAGCAGCCAGACCGGGACTAGGGGAAACAATGAGCAGTTCTTC

d_gene: NA
abundance: NA
len: 15
j_gene: TRBJ1-1
v_gene: TRBV28
CDR3aa: CASSPKGVRNTEAFF
CDR3nt: TGTGCCAGCAGTCCCAAGGGTGTTCGAAACACTGAAGCTTTCTTT

d_gene: NA
abundance: NA
len: 14
j_gene: TRBJ2-7
v_gene: TRBV21-1
CDR3aa: CASSKGTSSYEQYF
CDR3nt: TGTGCCAGCAGCAAAGGGACTAGCAGTTACGAGCAGTACTTC

d_gene: TRBD2
abundance: NA
len: 13
j_gene: TRBJ2-3
v_gene: TRBV10-3
CDR3aa: CAIKGLAADTQYF
CDR3nt: TGTGCCATCAAGGGACTAGCGGCCGATACGCAGTATTTT

d_gene: NA
abundance: NA
len: 13
j_gene: TRBJ1-5
v_gene: TRBV6-1
CDR3aa: CASSQASNQPQHF
CDR3nt: TGTGCCAGCAGCCAAGCAAGCAATCAGCCCCAGCATTTT

d_gene: TRBD1
abundance: NA
len: 16
j_gene: TRBJ2-1
v_gene: TRBV27
CDR3aa: CASSLAGTAPYNEQFF
CDR3nt: TGTGCCAGCAGTTTGGCAGGGACAGCGCCTTACAATGAGCAGTTCTTC

d_gene: TRBD2
abundance: NA
len: 14
j_gene: TRBJ2-7
v_gene: TRBV27
CDR3aa: CASSLGLDSYEQYF
CDR3nt: TGTGCCAGCAGTCTAGGACTAGATTCCTACGAGCAGTACTTC

d_gene: NA
abundance: NA
len: 17
j_gene: TRBJ2-1
v_gene: TRBV4-3
CDR3aa: CASSQDLAAVRNNEQFF
CDR3nt: TGCGCCAGCAGCCAAGATCTTGCCGCGGTGCGGAACAATGAGCAGTTCTTC

d_gene: TRBD2
abundance: NA
len: 14
j_gene: TRBJ2-1
v_gene: TRBV10-3
CDR3aa: CAIQTGTSGYEQFF
CDR3nt: TGTGCCATTCAGACCGGGACTAGCGGTTATGAGCAGTTCTTC

d_gene: TRBD2
abundance: NA
len: 16
j_gene: TRBJ2-2
v_gene: TRBV11-2
CDR3aa: CASSLGLAGVGGELFF
CDR3nt: TGTGCCAGCAGCTTAGGGCTAGCGGGAGTCGGCGGGGAGCTGTTTTTT

d_gene: TRBD2
abundance: NA
len: 16
j_gene: TRBJ2-5
v_gene: TRBV7-9
CDR3aa: CASSLPPGGRQETQYF
CDR3nt: TGTGCCAGCAGCTTGCCACCGGGAGGCAGACAAGAGACCCAGTACTTC

d_gene: NA
abundance: few
len: 13
j_gene: TRBJ1-1
v_gene: TRBV28
CDR3aa: CASSLGMNTEAFF
CDR3nt: TGTGCCAGCAGTTTGGGCATGAACACTGAAGCTTTCTTT

d_gene: NA
abundance: NA
len: 13
j_gene: TRBJ2-7
v_gene: TRBV2
CDR3aa: CASSELRIYEQYF
CDR3nt: TGTGCCAGCAGTGAATTGCGTATCTACGAGCAGTACTTC

d_gene: NA
abundance: NA
len: 17
j_gene: TRBJ1-3
v_gene: TRBV2
CDR3aa: CASSEFRSGTSGNTIYF
CDR3nt: TGTGCCAGCAGTGAATTCCGATCGGGAACCTCTGGAAACACCATATATTTT

d_gene: NA
abundance: NA
len: 16
j_gene: TRBJ2-2
v_gene: TRBV9
CDR3aa: CASSVAGRANTGELFF
CDR3nt: TGTGCCAGCAGCGTAGCTGGTAGGGCGAACACCGGGGAGCTGTTTTTT

d_gene: TRBD2
abundance: NA
len: 18
j_gene: TRBJ2-1
v_gene: TRBV7-3
CDR3aa: CASSGPTSGPVLGDEQFF
CDR3nt: TGTGCCAGCAGCGGACCGACTAGCGGGCCAGTCCTAGGGGATGAGCAGTTCTTC

d_gene: TRBD2
abundance: once
len: 21
j_gene: TRBJ2-1
v_gene: TRBV27
CDR3aa: CASSLIVLREYSSRPYNEQFF
CDR3nt: TGTGCCAGCAGTTTAATAGTGTTGCGGGAGTATTCGAGTAGACCCTACAATGAGCAGTTCTTC

d_gene: NA
abundance: NA
len: 19
j_gene: TRBJ2-4
v_gene: TRBV9
CDR3aa: CASSVARCRASVAKNIQYF
CDR3nt: TGTGCCAGCAGCGTAGCGAGGTGTCGGGCGTCTGTAGCCAAAAACATTCAGTACTTC

d_gene: NA
abundance: NA
len: 15
j_gene: TRBJ1-2
v_gene: TRBV5-1
CDR3aa: CASSPTGPPGDGYTF
CDR3nt: TGCGCCAGCAGCCCCACAGGTCCCCCTGGAGATGGCTACACCTTC